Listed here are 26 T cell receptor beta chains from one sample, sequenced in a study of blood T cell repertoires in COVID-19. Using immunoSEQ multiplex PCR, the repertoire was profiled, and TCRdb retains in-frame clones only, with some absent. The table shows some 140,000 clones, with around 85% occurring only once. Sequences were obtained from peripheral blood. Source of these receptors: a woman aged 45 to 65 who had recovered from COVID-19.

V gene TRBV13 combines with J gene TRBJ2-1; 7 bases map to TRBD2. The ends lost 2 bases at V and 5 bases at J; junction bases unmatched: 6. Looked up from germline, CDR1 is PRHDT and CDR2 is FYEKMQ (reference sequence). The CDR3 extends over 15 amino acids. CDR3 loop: CASSLQLAANNEQFF. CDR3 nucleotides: TGTGCCAGCAGCTTACAGCTAGCGGCAAACAATGAGCAGTTCTTC. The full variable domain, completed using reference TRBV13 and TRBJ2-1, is AAGVIQSPRHLIKEKRETATLKCYPIPRHDTVYWYQQGPGQDPQFLISFYEKMQSDKGSIPDRFSAQQFSDYHSELNMSSLELGDSALYFCASSLQLAANNEQFFGPGTRLTVL.

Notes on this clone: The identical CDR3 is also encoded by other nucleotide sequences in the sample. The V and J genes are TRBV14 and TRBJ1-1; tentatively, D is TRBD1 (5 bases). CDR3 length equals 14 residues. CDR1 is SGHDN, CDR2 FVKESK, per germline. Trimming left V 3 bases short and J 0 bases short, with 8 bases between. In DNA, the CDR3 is TGTGCCAGCAGCCAGCCAGGGATGAACACTGAAGCTTTCTTT. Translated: CASSQPGMNTEAFF.

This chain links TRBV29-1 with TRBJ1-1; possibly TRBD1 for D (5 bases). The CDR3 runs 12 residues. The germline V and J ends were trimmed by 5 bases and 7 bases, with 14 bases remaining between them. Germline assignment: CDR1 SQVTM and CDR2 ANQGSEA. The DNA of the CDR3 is TGCAGCGTTCCCGGGGGGGGTGGTGAAGCTTTCTTT. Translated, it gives CSVPGGGGEAFF.

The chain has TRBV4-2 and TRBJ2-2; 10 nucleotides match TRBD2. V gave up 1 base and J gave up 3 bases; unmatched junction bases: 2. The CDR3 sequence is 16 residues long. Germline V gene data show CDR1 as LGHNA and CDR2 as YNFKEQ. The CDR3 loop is CASSQAGTSDTGELFF. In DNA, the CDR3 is TGTGCCAGCAGCCAAGCTGGGACTAGCGACACCGGGGAGCTGTTTTTT.

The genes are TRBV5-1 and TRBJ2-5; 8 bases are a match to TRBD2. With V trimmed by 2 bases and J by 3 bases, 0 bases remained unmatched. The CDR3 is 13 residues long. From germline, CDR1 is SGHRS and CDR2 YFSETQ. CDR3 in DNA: TGCGCCAGCAGCTTTAGCGGGGAAGAGACCCAGTACTTC. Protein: CASSFSGEETQYF.

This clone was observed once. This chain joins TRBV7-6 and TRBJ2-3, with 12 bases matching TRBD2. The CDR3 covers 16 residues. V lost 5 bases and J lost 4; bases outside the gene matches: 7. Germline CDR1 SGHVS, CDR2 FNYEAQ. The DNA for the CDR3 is TGTGCCAGCAGCCCACTAGCGGGAGGTGGGTCAGATACGCAGTATTTT. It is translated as CASSPLAGGGSDTQYF. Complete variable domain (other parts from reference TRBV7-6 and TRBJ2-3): GAGVSQSPRYKVTKRGQDVALRCDPISGHVSLYWYRQALGQGPEFLTYFNYEAQQDKSGLPNDRFSAERPEGSISTLTIQRTEQRDSAMYRCASSPLAGGGSDTQYFGPGTRLTVL.

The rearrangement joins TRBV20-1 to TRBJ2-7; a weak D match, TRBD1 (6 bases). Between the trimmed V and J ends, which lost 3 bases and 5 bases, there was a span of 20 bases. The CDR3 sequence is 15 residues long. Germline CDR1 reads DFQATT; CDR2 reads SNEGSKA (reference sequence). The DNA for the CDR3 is TGCAGTGCTAGTGCTGCGACAGGATCATTCCACGAGCAGTACTTC. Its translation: CSASAATGSFHEQYF.

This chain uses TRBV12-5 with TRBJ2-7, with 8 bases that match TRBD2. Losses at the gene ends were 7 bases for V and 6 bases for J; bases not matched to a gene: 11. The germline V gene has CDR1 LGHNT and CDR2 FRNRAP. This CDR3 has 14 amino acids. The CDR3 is CASATGGGVSEQYF. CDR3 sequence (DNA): TGTGCTAGTGCCACGGGAGGGGGGGTCAGCGAGCAGTACTTC.

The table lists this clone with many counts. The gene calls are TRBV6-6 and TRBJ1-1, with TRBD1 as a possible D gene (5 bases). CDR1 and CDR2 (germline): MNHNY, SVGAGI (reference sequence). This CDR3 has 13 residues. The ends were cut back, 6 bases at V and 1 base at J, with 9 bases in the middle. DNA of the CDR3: TGTGCCAGCAGCGATGGACAGAACACTGAAGCTTTCTTT. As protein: CASSDGQNTEAFF.

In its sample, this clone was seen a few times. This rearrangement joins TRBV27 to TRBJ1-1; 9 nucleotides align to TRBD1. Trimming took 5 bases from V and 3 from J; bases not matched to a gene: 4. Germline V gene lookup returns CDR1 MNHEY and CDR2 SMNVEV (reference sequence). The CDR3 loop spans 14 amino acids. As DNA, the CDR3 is TGTGCCAGCAGTATTGACAGGGGGTACACTGAAGCTTTCTTT. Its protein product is CASSIDRGYTEAFF.

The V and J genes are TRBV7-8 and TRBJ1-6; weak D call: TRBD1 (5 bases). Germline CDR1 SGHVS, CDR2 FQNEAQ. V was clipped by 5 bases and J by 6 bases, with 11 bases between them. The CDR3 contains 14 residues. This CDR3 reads CASSPGQSNSPLHF. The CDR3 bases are TGTGCCAGCAGCCCTGGACAAAGTAATTCACCCCTCCACTTT.

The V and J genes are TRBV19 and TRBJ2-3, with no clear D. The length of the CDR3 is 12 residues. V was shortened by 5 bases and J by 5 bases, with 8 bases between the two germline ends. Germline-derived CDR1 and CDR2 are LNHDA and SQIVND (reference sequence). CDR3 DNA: TGTGCCAGTAGTCTCTGGAGAGATACGCAGTATTTT. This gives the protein CASSLWRDTQYF.

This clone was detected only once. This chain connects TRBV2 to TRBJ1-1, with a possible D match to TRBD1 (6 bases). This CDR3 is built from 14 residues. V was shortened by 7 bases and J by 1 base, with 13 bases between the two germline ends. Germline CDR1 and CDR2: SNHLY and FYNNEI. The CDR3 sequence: CASIRDTRNTEAFF. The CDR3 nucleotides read TGTGCCAGCATACGGGACACTCGGAACACTGAAGCTTTCTTT.

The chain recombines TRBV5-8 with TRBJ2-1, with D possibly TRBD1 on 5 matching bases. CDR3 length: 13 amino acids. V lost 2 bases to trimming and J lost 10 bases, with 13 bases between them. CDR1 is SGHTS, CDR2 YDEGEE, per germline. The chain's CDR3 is CASSFGAVGEQFF. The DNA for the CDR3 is TGTGCCAGCAGCTTTGGGGCAGTCGGGGAGCAGTTCTTC.

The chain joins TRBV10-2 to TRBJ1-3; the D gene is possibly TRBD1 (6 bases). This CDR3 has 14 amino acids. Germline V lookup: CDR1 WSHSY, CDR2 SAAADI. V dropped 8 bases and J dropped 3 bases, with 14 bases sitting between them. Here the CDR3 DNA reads TGCGCCAGCCTGTCCAGGGGTGGTGGAAACACCATATATTTT. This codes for CASLSRGGGNTIYF.

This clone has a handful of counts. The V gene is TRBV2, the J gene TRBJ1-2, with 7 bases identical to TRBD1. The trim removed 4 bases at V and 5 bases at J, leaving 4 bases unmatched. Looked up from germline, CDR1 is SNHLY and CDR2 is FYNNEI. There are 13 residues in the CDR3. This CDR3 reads CASSGTGTYGYTF. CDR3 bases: TGTGCCAGCAGTGGGACAGGAACGTATGGCTACACCTTC.

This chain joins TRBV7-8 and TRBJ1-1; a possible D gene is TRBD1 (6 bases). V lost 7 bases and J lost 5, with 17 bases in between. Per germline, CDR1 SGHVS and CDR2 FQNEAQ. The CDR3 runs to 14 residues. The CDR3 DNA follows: TGTGCCAGCACCCGTTACTGGACAGCGACTGAAGCTTTCTTT. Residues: CASTRYWTATEAFF.

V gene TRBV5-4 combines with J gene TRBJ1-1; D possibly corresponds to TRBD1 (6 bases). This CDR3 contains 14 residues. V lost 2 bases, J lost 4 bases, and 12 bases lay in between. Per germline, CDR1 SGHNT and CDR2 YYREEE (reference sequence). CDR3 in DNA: TGTGCCAGCAGCTTACGGGGGGCCGGCACTGAAGCTTTCTTT. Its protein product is CASSLRGAGTEAFF.

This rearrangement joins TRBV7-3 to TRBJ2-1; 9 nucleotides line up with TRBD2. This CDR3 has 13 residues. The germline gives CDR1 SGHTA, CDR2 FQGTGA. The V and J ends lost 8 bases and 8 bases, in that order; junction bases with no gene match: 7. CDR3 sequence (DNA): TGTGCCAGCCCTGGCGGGGGGGCCTATGAGCAGTTCTTC. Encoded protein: CASPGGGAYEQFF.

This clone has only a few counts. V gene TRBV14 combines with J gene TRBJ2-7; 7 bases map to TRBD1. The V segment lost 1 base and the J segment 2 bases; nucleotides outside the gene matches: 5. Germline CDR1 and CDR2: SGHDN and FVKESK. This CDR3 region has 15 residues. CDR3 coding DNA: TGTGCCAGCAGCCAAGGGACAGGATATACCTACGAGCAGTACTTC. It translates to CASSQGTGYTYEQYF.

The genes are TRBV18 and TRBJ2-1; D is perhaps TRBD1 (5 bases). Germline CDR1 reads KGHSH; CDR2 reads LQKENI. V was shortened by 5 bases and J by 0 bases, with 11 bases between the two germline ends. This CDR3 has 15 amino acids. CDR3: CASSGQGGSYNEQFF. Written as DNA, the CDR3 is TGTGCCAGCTCAGGCCAGGGTGGCTCCTACAATGAGCAGTTCTTC.

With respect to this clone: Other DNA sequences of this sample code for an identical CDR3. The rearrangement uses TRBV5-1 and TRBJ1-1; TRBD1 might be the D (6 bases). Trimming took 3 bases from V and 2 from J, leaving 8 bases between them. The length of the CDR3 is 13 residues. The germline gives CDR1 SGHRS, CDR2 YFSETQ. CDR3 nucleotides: TGCGCCAGCAGCTCCAGGGGAAACACTGAAGCTTTCTTT. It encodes CASSSRGNTEAFF.

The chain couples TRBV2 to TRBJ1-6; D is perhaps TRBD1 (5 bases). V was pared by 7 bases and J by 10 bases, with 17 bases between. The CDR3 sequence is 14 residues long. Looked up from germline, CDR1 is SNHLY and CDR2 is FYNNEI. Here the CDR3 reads CASKQENVLSPLHF. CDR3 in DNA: TGTGCCAGCAAACAGGAGAACGTGTTGTCACCCCTCCACTTT. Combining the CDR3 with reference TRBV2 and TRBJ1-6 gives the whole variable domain EPEVTQTPSHQVTQMGQEVILRCVPISNHLYFYWYRQILGQKVEFLVSFYNNEISEKSEIFDDQFSVERPDGSNFTLKIRSTKLEDSAMYFCASKQENVLSPLHFGNGTRLTVT.

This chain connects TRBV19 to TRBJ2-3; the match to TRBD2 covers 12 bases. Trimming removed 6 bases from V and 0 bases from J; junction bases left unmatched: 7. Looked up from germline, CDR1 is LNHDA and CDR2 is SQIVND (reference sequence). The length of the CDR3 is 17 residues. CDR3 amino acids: CASSRTGTSGSTDTQYF. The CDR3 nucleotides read TGTGCCAGTAGCCGTACCGGGACTAGCGGGAGCACAGATACGCAGTATTTT.

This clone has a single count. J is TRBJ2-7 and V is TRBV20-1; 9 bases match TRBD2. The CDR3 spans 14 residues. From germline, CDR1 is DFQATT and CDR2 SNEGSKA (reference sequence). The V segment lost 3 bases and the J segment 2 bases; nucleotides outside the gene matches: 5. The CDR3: CSASGLAGTYEQYF. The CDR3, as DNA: TGCAGTGCTAGTGGGCTAGCGGGAACCTACGAGCAGTACTTC.

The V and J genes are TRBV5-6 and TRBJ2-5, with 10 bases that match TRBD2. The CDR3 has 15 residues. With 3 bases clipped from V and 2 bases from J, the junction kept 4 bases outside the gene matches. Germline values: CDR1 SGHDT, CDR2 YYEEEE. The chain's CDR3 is CASSSGTSVQETQYF. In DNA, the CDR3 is TGTGCCAGCAGCTCCGGGACTAGCGTACAAGAGACCCAGTACTTC.